These 25 T cell receptor beta chains share one sample of origin, sequenced in a study of blood T cells in healthy people across ages. Using a J-beta primer mix together with a sample-barcoded 5' primer, a second PCR was run for roughly 7 to 11 cycles. One entry per CDR3 protein, called by TCRdb with MiXCR from the 5' RACE reads. In the table there are more than 500,000 distinct CDR3 sequences, 25% to 30% of which are singletons. The material sequenced was blood. These receptors were collected from a woman between 65 and 79 years old in good health.

Note on this clonotype: A read error may produce the germline difference seen at one junction end. This chain connects TRBV7-2 to TRBJ2-7, with 7 bases identical to TRBD1. Germline CDR1 reads SGHTA; CDR2 reads FQGNSA. The CDR3 length is 13 residues. As DNA, the CDR3 is TGTGCCAGCCGTGAGGGGGCGGTTAACGAGCAGCACTTC. Its protein is CASREGAVNEQHF.

This clonotype showed up just a few times. The chain is built from TRBV27 and TRBJ1-1; 7 positions match TRBD1. The CDR3 sequence is 14 residues long. V shed 8 bases and J 1 base; nucleotides not matched to a gene: 7. Germline CDR1 MNHEY, CDR2 SMNVEV (reference sequence). The CDR3 DNA sequence: TGTGCCAGCGGTGGGGACAGCCCGAACACTGAAGCTTTCTTT. This sequence encodes CASGGDSPNTEAFF.

J is TRBJ1-2 and V is TRBV6-6; D remains ambiguous. Germline CDR1 MNHNY, CDR2 SVGAGI (reference sequence). V was shortened by 0 bases and J by 10 bases, with 15 bases between the two germline ends. The CDR3 contains 14 residues. The CDR3 bases are TGTGCCAGCAGTTACTCGAGCCCCAGGAGCTTCTACACCTTC. This encodes CASSYSSPRSFYTF.

This clonotype was counted only a few times. V gene TRBV29-1 combines with J gene TRBJ1-2; no clear D. This CDR3 is 13 amino acids long. Trimming removed 2 bases at V and 3 bases at J, with 10 bases between. CDR1 SQVTM and CDR2 ANQGSEA come from the germline V gene. In nucleotides, the CDR3 is TGCAGCGTTGAAAGGAATACGGACTATGGCTACACCTTC. This sequence encodes CSVERNTDYGYTF. Drawing the rest from reference TRBV29-1 and TRBJ1-2, the complete variable domain is SAVISQKPSRDICQRGTSLTIQCQVDSQVTMMFWYRQQPGQSLTLIATANQGSEATYESGFVIDKFPISRPNLTFSTLTVSNMSPEDSSIYLCSVERNTDYGYTFGSGTRLTVV.

This clonotype showed up just a few times. The chain joins TRBV5-1 to TRBJ2-6, with D tentatively TRBD2 (6 bases). V was clipped by 0 bases and J by 0 bases, with 13 bases between them. Germline values: CDR1 SGHRS, CDR2 YFSETQ. CDR3 length equals 18 residues. In DNA form, the CDR3 reads TGCGCCAGCAGCTTGGCCGGGGGTTCCTCCTCTGGGGCCAACGTCCTGACTTTC. It specifies CASSLAGGSSSGANVLTF.

This clonotype was seen once. The chain carries TRBV6-6 and TRBJ2-1, with unresolved D. Germline V gives CDR1 MNHNY, CDR2 SVGAGI (reference sequence). The CDR3 is 14 amino acids. The ends were cut back, 4 bases at V and 4 bases at J, with 11 bases in the middle. The DNA for the CDR3 is TGTGCCAGCAGTTCTAGGAGCTCTTACAATGAGCAGTTCTTC. Its protein product is CASSSRSSYNEQFF.

This sequence joins TRBV2 and TRBJ2-2, with D perhaps matching TRBD2 (5 bases). This CDR3 region has 15 residues. Deletions cut 7 bases from V and 1 base from J, with 13 bases between. Germline-derived CDR1 and CDR2 are SNHLY and FYNNEI. The CDR3 sequence: CASILDGMNTGELFF. DNA of the CDR3: TGTGCCAGCATTCTCGACGGGATGAACACCGGGGAGCTGTTTTTT.

This clonotype was seen more than once but under ten times. The CDR3 nucleotides read TGTGCCAGCAGTCGAGATGGTGTTTACAATGAGCAGTTCTTC. This codes for CASSRDGVYNEQFF. The genes are TRBV7-2 and TRBJ2-1, with unresolved D. Per germline, CDR1 SGHTA and CDR2 FQGNSA. Trimming stripped 6 bases from V and 4 bases from J, with 13 bases between. The CDR3 has 14 amino acids.

This rearrangement joins TRBV11-2 to TRBJ1-4; a weak D match, TRBD1 (5 bases). Germline CDR1 reads SGHAT; CDR2 reads FQNNGV. V lost 1 base to trimming and J lost 5 bases, with 8 bases between them. The CDR3 contains 14 residues. This CDR3 reads CASSLGGKNEKLFF. Written as DNA, the CDR3 is TGTGCCAGCAGCTTAGGGGGGAAGAATGAAAAACTGTTTTTT.

The rearrangement uses TRBV5-5 and TRBJ1-2, with a possible D match to TRBD1 (5 bases). This CDR3 is 13 amino acids long. Germline V gene sequence: CDR1 SGHKS, CDR2 YYEKEE (reference sequence). The ends were cut back, 4 bases at V and 6 bases at J, with 13 bases in the middle. CDR3 amino acids: CASSLSTENGYTF. The CDR3 DNA reads TGTGCCAGCAGCCTATCGACAGAAAATGGCTACACCTTC.

The table lists this clonotype with a few counts. The chain recombines TRBV25-1 with TRBJ2-1; D gene ambiguous. The DNA end is a closer match to TRBJ2-5, so the J assignment may be wrong. The CDR3 is made up of 15 amino acids. Germline CDR1 is MGHDK and CDR2 is SYGVNS. The CDR3 region is CASSESRSIGRTQYF. CDR3 DNA: TGTGCCAGCAGTGAATCCCGGTCTATCGGCAGGACCCAGTACTTC.

The CDR3 region is CASSVQGARTEAFF. CDR3 bases: TGTGCCAGCAGCGTACAGGGGGCTAGAACTGAAGCTTTCTTT. The J gene is TRBJ1-1, the V gene TRBV11-2, with TRBD1 matching 9 bases. The J segment lost 5 bases and the V segment lost 5 bases, leaving 6 bases of the junction unmatched. Germline loops: CDR1 SGHAT, CDR2 FQNNGV. The CDR3 is made up of 14 amino acids. Combining the CDR3 with reference TRBV11-2 and TRBJ1-1 gives the whole variable domain EAGVAQSPRYKIIEKRQSVAFWCNPISGHATLYWYQQILGQGPKLLIQFQNNGVVDDSQLPKDRFSAERLKGVDSTLKIQPAKLEDSAVYLCASSVQGARTEAFFGQGTRLTVV.

Only a few counts were recorded for this clonotype. The CDR3 protein is CASSPGLEGTQYF. The CDR3, as DNA: TGTGCCAGCAGCCCCGGTTTGGAAGGGACCCAGTACTTC. The V gene is TRBV7-2, the J gene TRBJ2-5; no clear D. The CDR3 extends over 13 amino acids. Germline assignment: CDR1 SGHTA and CDR2 FQGNSA. V was trimmed by 5 bases and J by 7 bases, leaving 14 bases between them. The whole variable domain, remainder taken from reference TRBV7-2 and TRBJ2-5, is GAGVSQSPSNKVTEKGKDVELRCDPISGHTALYWYRQSLGQGLEFLIYFQGNSAPDKSGLPSDRFSAERTGGSVSTLTIQRTQQEDSAVYLCASSPGLEGTQYFGPGTRLLVL.

The CDR3 loop reads CSARQGDYEQFF. DNA for the CDR3: TGCAGTGCTAGGCAGGGTGACTATGAGCAGTTCTTC. The chain combines TRBV20-1 with TRBJ2-1; D might be TRBD1 (5 bases). V dropped 3 bases and J dropped 8 bases, with 11 bases sitting between them. The CDR3 runs 12 residues. CDR1 is DFQATT and CDR2 is SNEGSKA in the germline V gene (reference sequence).

The rearrangement uses TRBV7-2 and TRBJ1-1; 9 bases agree with TRBD1. J was trimmed by 2 bases and V by 5 bases; bases with no gene match: 3. The CDR3 runs to 14 residues. Per the germline V gene, CDR1 is SGHTA and CDR2 is FQGNSA. The CDR3 loop is CASSRTGDNTEAFF. For the CDR3, the DNA is TGTGCCAGCAGCCGGACAGGGGATAACACTGAAGCTTTCTTT.

The chain employs TRBV20-1 and TRBJ2-7; no definite D call. The CDR3 loop spans 12 amino acids. V shed 4 bases and J shed 3 bases, with 10 bases lying between them. Germline CDR1 DFQATT, CDR2 SNEGSKA (reference sequence). CDR3 region: CSATPSGYEQYF. Written as DNA, the CDR3 is TGCAGTGCTACCCCTTCGGGCTACGAGCAGTACTTC.

This chain uses TRBV4-2 with TRBJ1-4; 9 positions agree with TRBD1. V was pared by 5 bases and J by 7 bases, with 8 bases of the junction left unmatched. This CDR3 spans 15 amino acids. Germline lookup yields CDR1 LGHNA and CDR2 YNFKEQ. The CDR3 DNA sequence: TGTGCCAGCAGCAATCCCGGGACAGGGTTTGAAAAACTGTTTTTT. Protein product: CASSNPGTGFEKLFF.

This clonotype was seen only a few times. The chain links TRBV12-3 or TRBV12-4 to TRBJ2-2, with 9 bases matching TRBD2. V was clipped by 3 bases and J by 4 bases; unmatched bases: 3. The CDR3 has 15 residues. The CDR3 loop reads CASSLRGGATGELFF. The CDR3 DNA is TGTGCCAGCAGTTTGCGGGGGGGAGCCACCGGGGAGCTGTTTTTT.

This clonotype was found a few times. J is TRBJ2-5 and V is TRBV20-1, with 7 bases aligning to TRBD1. CDR1 is DFQATT, CDR2 SNEGSKA, per germline (reference sequence). V was pared by 3 bases and J by 5 bases, with 12 bases of the junction left unmatched. This CDR3 comprises 15 residues. In DNA form, the CDR3 reads TGCAGTGCTAGCAAGGGACAGTCCATAGGGGAGACCCAGTACTTC. It yields the protein CSASKGQSIGETQYF.

The J gene is TRBJ1-5, the V gene TRBV12-3 or TRBV12-4, with D perhaps matching TRBD1 (5 bases). This CDR3 is built from 15 residues. The germline V and J ends were trimmed by 3 bases and 6 bases, with 15 bases remaining between them. The CDR3 loop reads CASSLGWGWGQPQHF. The CDR3 DNA reads as TGTGCCAGCAGTTTGGGGTGGGGGTGGGGTCAGCCCCAGCATTTT.

This sequence joins TRBV2 and TRBJ2-1, with TRBD1 matching 7 bases. The assigned J gene may be wrong: the sequence end matches TRBJ2-5 better. This CDR3 spans 13 amino acids. Germline V CDR1 and CDR2: SNHLY, FYNNEI. The CDR3 loop is CASKRDRQETQYF. In nucleotides, the CDR3 is TGTGCCAGCAAAAGGGACAGACAAGAGACCCAGTACTTC.

This clonotype was observed a handful of times. The chain links TRBV20-1 to TRBJ2-7; possibly TRBD1 for D (6 bases). The CDR3 has 14 amino acids. CDR1 DFQATT and CDR2 SNEGSKA come from the germline V gene (reference sequence). V was clipped by 0 bases and J by 3 bases, with 12 bases between them. Here the CDR3 reads CSARDYRVDYEQYF. Written as DNA, the CDR3 is TGCAGTGCTAGAGATTACAGGGTAGACTACGAGCAGTACTTC.

The chain recombines TRBV14 with TRBJ2-7; 12 nucleotides match TRBD2. This CDR3 has 14 residues. From germline, CDR1 is SGHDN and CDR2 FVKESK. J was trimmed by 3 bases and V by 4 bases; bases with no gene match: 1. The CDR3 nucleotides are TGTGCCAGCAGCCCGACTAGCGGGGGCTACGAGCAGTACTTC. It translates to CASSPTSGGYEQYF.

The chain has TRBV15 and TRBJ2-3; TRBD2 matches 11 bases. CDR1 is LNHNV, CDR2 YYDKDF, per germline (reference sequence). V trimming: 1 base; J trimming: 2 bases; junction bases outside the gene matches: 8. The CDR3 length is 18 residues. This CDR3 is CATSRALTSGGNTDTQYF. CDR3 coding DNA: TGTGCCACCAGCAGAGCCCTCACTAGCGGGGGAAACACAGATACGCAGTATTTT.

CDR3 residues: CSARDWGEPGNTIYF. CDR3 nucleotides: TGCAGTGCTAGAGATTGGGGGGAGCCTGGAAACACCATATATTTT. The chain combines TRBV20-1 with TRBJ1-3; D is perhaps TRBD1 (5 bases). Trimming removed 0 bases from V and 2 bases from J, with 11 bases in between. CDR3 length equals 15 residues. Germline CDR1 reads DFQATT; CDR2 reads SNEGSKA (reference sequence).